This T cell receptor beta chain was profiled in a study of blood T cells in healthy people across ages. Extraction of total RNA produced a minimum of 6 micrograms from each sample. The second PCR ran roughly 6 to 12 cycles with a sample-barcoded 5' primer and J-beta primers. TCRdb fed the 5' RACE reads into MiXCR, producing one record per CDR3 protein. Of fewer than 1,000,000 distinct CDR3 sequences listed, around 45% were seen once; the top ten hold roughly 18%. Germline trimming cut 5 bases from V and 5 bases from J; bases unmatched to any gene: 6. The CDR3 length is 14 residues. The V gene's germline CDR1 is SGHTA and CDR2 FQGNSA.

The chain uses TRBV7-2 and TRBJ2-7; 10 nucleotides match TRBD1. Sequenced: blood. The clonotype comes from a man in his sixties in good health. CDR3 amino acids: CASSPRQGADEQYF. CDR3 sequence (DNA): TGTGCCAGCAGCCCTCGACAGGGGGCGGACGAGCAGTACTTC.